This T cell receptor beta chain was captured by sequencing in a study of cytomegalovirus exposure and HLA in healthy donors. Whole-study findings and limits: In an earlier analysis, productive rearrangement rates for most beta V segments clustered near 87% or 30%. The authors assumed roughly uniform sequencing depth across donors for presence/absence analyses. TRBV6-2, TRBV6-3 and some other V segments were unresolvable in 87-base-pair reads.

The PCR used 60 Vbeta and 13 Jbeta primers. Sequencing was performed with immunoSEQ multiplex PCR; in TCRdb, only in-frame clones are kept and a portion is missing. Altogether 150,000 to 200,000 clones are present, around four fifths being singletons, with the ten largest covering around 2.1%. Germline lookup yields CDR1 MDHEN and CDR2 SYDVKM. This CDR3 region has 13 residues. V was shortened by 6 bases and J by 5 bases, with 13 bases between the two germline ends. Details on this clone: Its antigen is unknown.

These donors counted as nominally healthy when sampled, but unrecorded immune exposures were likely. Sequencing was performed on PBMCs. The chain uses TRBV28 and TRBJ2-5; TRBD2 might be the D (6 bases). The TCR originated in a female donor in good health and CMV-seronegative. The CDR3 spells CASREGRRETQYF. Here the CDR3 DNA reads TGTGCCAGCAGAGAAGGGAGGCGGGAGACCCAGTACTTC.